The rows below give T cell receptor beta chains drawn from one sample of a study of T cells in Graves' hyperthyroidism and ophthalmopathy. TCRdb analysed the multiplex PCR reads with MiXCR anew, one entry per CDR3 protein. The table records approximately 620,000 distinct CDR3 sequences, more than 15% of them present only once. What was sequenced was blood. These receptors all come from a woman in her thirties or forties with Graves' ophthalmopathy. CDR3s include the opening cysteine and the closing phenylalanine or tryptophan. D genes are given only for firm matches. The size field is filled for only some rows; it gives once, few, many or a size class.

CDR3: CASSQSSVTQYF
DNA: TGTGCCAGCAGCCAATCCTCCGTAACCCAGTACTTC
D: NA
J: TRBJ2-5
V: TRBV7-2
size: many
length: 12

CDR3: CSASRPGTRGIQYF
DNA: TGCAGTGCTAGTAGGCCCGGGACTAGGGGCATTCAGTACTTC
D: TRBD2
J: TRBJ2-4
V: TRBV20-1
size: many
length: 14

CDR3: CASSLEGFNTEAFF
DNA: TGCGCCAGCAGCTTGGAGGGATTTAACACTGAAGCTTTCTTT
D: NA
J: TRBJ1-1
V: TRBV5-1
size: many
length: 14

CDR3: CAWFSVSLHTEAFF
DNA: TGTGCCTGGTTCAGCGTATCCCTCCACACTGAAGCTTTCTTT
D: NA
J: TRBJ1-1
V: TRBV30
size: many
length: 14

CDR3: CASSRGLAGGGANNEQFF
DNA: TGTGCCAGCAGCCGGGGACTAGCGGGAGGGGGGGCTAACAATGAGCAGTTCTTC
D: TRBD2
J: TRBJ2-1
V: TRBV3-1
size: many
length: 18

CDR3: CASSHIRSSYEQYF
DNA: TGTGCCAGCAGCCACATCCGCAGCTCCTACGAGCAGTACTTC
D: NA
J: TRBJ2-7
V: TRBV7-2
size: many
length: 14

CDR3: CSARVSRGTRASYEQYF
DNA: TGCAGTGCTAGGGTTTCTCGGGGGACTCGAGCCTCCTACGAGCAGTACTTC
D: NA
J: TRBJ2-7
V: TRBV20-1
size: NA
length: 17

CDR3: CASSAGLGGVEYQETQYF
DNA: TGCGCCAGCAGCGCTGGACTAGGTGGCGTAGAGTACCAAGAGACCCAGTACTTC
D: TRBD2
J: TRBJ2-5
V: TRBV5-1
size: many
length: 18

CDR3: CASNTYTEAFF
DNA: TGTGCCAGCAATACGTACACTGAAGCTTTCTTT
D: NA
J: TRBJ1-1
V: TRBV2
size: many
length: 11

CDR3: CASSQGVWGSHNEQYF
DNA: TGCGCCAGCAGCCAAGGGGTATGGGGGAGTCACAACGAGCAGTACTTC
D: NA
J: TRBJ2-7
V: TRBV4-1
size: few
length: 16

CDR3: CASSGMGQTYGYTF
DNA: TGTGCCAGCAGCGGGATGGGACAGACCTATGGCTACACCTTC
D: TRBD1
J: TRBJ1-2
V: TRBV5-6
size: NA
length: 14

CDR3: CASSIGGPVTEAFF
DNA: TGTGCCAGTAGTATCGGGGGCCCGGTCACTGAAGCTTTCTTT
D: NA
J: TRBJ1-1
V: TRBV7-9
size: NA
length: 14

CDR3: CSARDWVDRGQETQYF
DNA: TGCAGTGCTAGAGATTGGGTGGACAGGGGCCAAGAGACCCAGTACTTC
D: TRBD1
J: TRBJ2-5
V: TRBV20-1
size: NA
length: 16

CDR3: CASSLGGFYEQYF
DNA: TGTGCCAGCAGCTTAGGGGGGTTCTACGAGCAGTACTTC
D: NA
J: TRBJ2-7
V: TRBV7-9
size: many
length: 13

CDR3: CASSEFQGSFGYTF
DNA: TGTGCCAGCAGTGAGTTCCAGGGCTCGTTCGGCTACACCTTC
D: NA
J: TRBJ1-2
V: TRBV6-1
size: NA
length: 14

CDR3: CATRSSGGASETQYF
DNA: TGTGCCACCCGAAGCAGCGGGGGGGCCAGCGAGACCCAGTACTTC
D: TRBD2
J: TRBJ2-5
V: TRBV6-2/TRBV6-3
size: few
length: 15

CDR3: CASSFVGGYEQYF
DNA: TGTGCCAGCAGCTTTGTCGGCGGCTACGAGCAGTACTTC
D: NA
J: TRBJ2-7
V: TRBV5-1
size: NA
length: 13

CDR3: CASSRQGMDEKLFF
DNA: TGCGCCAGCAGTAGACAGGGTATGGATGAAAAACTGTTTTTT
D: TRBD1
J: TRBJ1-4
V: TRBV5-1
size: NA
length: 14

CDR3: CASWGGIGELFF
DNA: TGTGCCAGCTGGGGCGGGATCGGGGAGCTGTTTTTT
D: NA
J: TRBJ2-2
V: TRBV6-5
size: NA
length: 12

CDR3: CASSPTSGDTEAFF
DNA: TGTGCCAGCTCACCAACGTCCGGGGACACTGAAGCTTTCTTT
D: NA
J: TRBJ1-1
V: TRBV18
size: few
length: 14

CDR3: CASSLGGRVGNQPQHF
DNA: TGTGCCAGCAGCTTAGGGGGCAGGGTTGGCAATCAGCCCCAGCATTTT
D: NA
J: TRBJ1-5
V: TRBV7-2
size: many
length: 16

CDR3: CASRGQGALEQYF
DNA: TGTGCCAGCAGGGGACAGGGGGCGCTGGAACAGTACTTC
D: TRBD1
J: TRBJ2-7
V: TRBV2
size: NA
length: 13